The entry that follows covers one TCR beta chain sequence. This record belongs to a study of patients and donors after allogeneic stem cell transplantation. TCRdb recomputed calls from the RT-PCR reads with MiXCR, one row per CDR3 protein. The table has about a million distinct CDR3 sequences, 18% seen once. CDR3 length: 14 residues. Per the germline V gene, CDR1 is SGHAT and CDR2 is FQDESV (reference sequence). V was cut by 3 bases and J by 7 bases, with 12 bases left in between. Sequences were obtained from blood, either unsorted or a sorted T cell fraction (not recorded which). This chain joins TRBV11-1 and TRBJ1-4, with D possibly being TRBD1 (5 bases). The receptor was derived from a human donor who was either an allogeneic HSCT recipient or a stem cell or donor lymphocyte infusion donor (not recorded which). It is not recorded whose cells these are; they may come from a transplant donor. The DNA of the CDR3 is TGTGCCAGCAGCTTGGGACTGAGTGGTGAAAAACTGTTTTTT. Its translation: CASSLGLSGEKLFF.